Listed here are 19 T cell receptor beta chains from one sample, sequenced in a study of CD8 T cells in ankylosing spondylitis. TCRdb re-derived calls from the 5' RACE reads in MiXCR, one entry per CDR3 protein. Of hundreds of thousands of distinct CDR3 sequences in the sample, more than 25% were seen once. These TCRs are of unknown antigen specificity. Whole-study results and caveats: Characteristic of ankylosing spondylitis blood, it appeared, was a TCR beta motif comprising about eight highly homologous variants.

Sequencing was carried out using blood, either unsorted or a sorted T cell fraction (not recorded which). Every receptor here comes from a male donor with ankylosing spondylitis.

This chain joins TRBV2 and TRBJ2-3; 10 nucleotides align to TRBD2. CDR1 is SNHLY, CDR2 FYNNEI, per germline. The V segment lost 6 bases and the J segment 5 bases; nucleotides outside the gene matches: 5. CDR3 length: 14 amino acids. CDR3 nucleotide sequence: TGTGCCAGCAGACCGGGACTAGCGAGAGATACGCAGTATTTT. It translates to CASRPGLARDTQYF. Supplemented by reference TRBV2 and TRBJ2-3, the full variable domain reads EPEVTQTPSHQVTQMGQEVILRCVPISNHLYFYWYRQILGQKVEFLVSFYNNEISEKSEIFDDQFSVERPDGSNFTLKIRSTKLEDSAMYFCASRPGLARDTQYFGPGTRLTVL.

The rearrangement uses TRBV4-2 and TRBJ2-7, with no clear D. V was pared by 3 bases and J by 3 bases, with 12 bases between. Germline loops: CDR1 LGHNA, CDR2 YNFKEQ. This CDR3 spans 14 amino acids. The CDR3, as DNA: TGTGCCAGCAGCCACGGACCGGGCAGCTACGAGCAGTACGTC. This gives the protein CASSHGPGSYEQYV.

This clonotype has more than one count but fewer than ten. J is TRBJ2-1 and V is TRBV5-1; 9 nucleotides align to TRBD1. The CDR3 consists of 14 residues. Germline CDR1 is SGHRS and CDR2 is YFSETQ. J was trimmed by 10 bases and V by 4 bases; bases with no gene match: 9. The CDR3 sequence is CASSHDRGNIEQFF. The CDR3 DNA reads TGCGCCAGCAGCCATGACAGGGGGAATATCGAGCAGTTCTTC.

The gene calls are TRBV24-1 and TRBJ2-7; 10 nucleotides agree with TRBD1. The length of the CDR3 is 18 residues. Germline lookup yields CDR1 KGHDR and CDR2 SFDVKD. The V segment lost 3 bases and the J segment 4 bases; nucleotides outside the gene matches: 14. CDR3 nucleotide sequence: TGTGCCACCAGTGATGCGAGGGGACAGGGGTACACATTTTACGAGCAGTACTTC. Its protein is CATSDARGQGYTFYEQYF.

This clonotype was observed a handful of times. This chain joins TRBV11-3 and TRBJ2-7; perhaps TRBD2 as D (6 bases). The CDR3 is made up of 15 amino acids. Between the trimmed V and J ends, which lost 0 bases and 3 bases, there was a span of 12 bases. Germline loops: CDR1 SGHNT, CDR2 YENEEA. CDR3 loop: CASSLDRGTLYEQYV. The CDR3 bases are TGTGCCAGCAGCTTAGATCGGGGGACTCTCTACGAGCAGTACGTC.

The chain combines TRBV12-3 or TRBV12-4 with TRBJ2-3; no clear D gene. This CDR3 has 14 residues. V lost 2 bases, J lost 6 bases, and 12 bases lay in between. CDR3: CASSLRFPADTQYF. The CDR3 DNA reads as TGTGCCAGCAGTTTAAGGTTCCCTGCGGATACGCAGTATTTT.

This chain uses TRBV7-9 with TRBJ1-1; D possibly corresponds to TRBD1 (5 bases). The germline gives CDR1 SEHNR, CDR2 FQNEAQ (reference sequence). V lost 1 base, J lost 2 bases, and 8 bases lay in between. The CDR3 extends over 14 amino acids. Here the CDR3 DNA reads TGTGCCAGCAGCTTAGGGGACTATAACACTGAAGCTTTCTTT. Encoded protein: CASSLGDYNTEAFF.

This sequence joins TRBV3-1 and TRBJ2-7; D uncertain. Trimming cost V 4 bases and J 6 bases, with 4 bases left between them. The CDR3 is made up of 10 amino acids. Germline lookup yields CDR1 LGHDT and CDR2 YNNKEL (reference sequence). CDR3 bases: TGTGCCAGCAGCCCTGGCGAGCAGTACTTC. This translates into CASSPGEQYF.

This clonotype was seen a few times. This rearrangement joins TRBV2 to TRBJ2-1, with no clear D. Looked up from germline, CDR1 is SNHLY and CDR2 is FYNNEI. The CDR3 covers 14 residues. Trimming took off 6 bases at V and 0 bases at J, with 9 bases between the two ends. The CDR3 sequence is CASRVRDSYNEQFF. The CDR3 DNA reads as TGTGCCAGCAGGGTTAGGGACTCCTACAATGAGCAGTTCTTC.

The chain recombines TRBV6-1 with TRBJ1-4, with TRBD1 matching over 10 bases. The V and J ends lost 3 bases and 5 bases, in that order; junction bases with no gene match: 3. The CDR3 runs 15 residues. CDR1 is MNHNS and CDR2 is SASEGT in the germline V gene. The CDR3 reads CASSDTDRGNEKLFF. In DNA form, the CDR3 reads TGTGCCAGCAGTGATACGGACAGGGGGAATGAAAAACTGTTTTTT.

V is TRBV5-6 and J is TRBJ1-5; a possible D gene is TRBD1 (5 bases). The V end lost 4 bases, the J end lost 6 bases, and 14 bases lay between the germline ends. The CDR3 has 14 amino acids. From germline, CDR1 is SGHDT and CDR2 YYEEEE. The CDR3 DNA sequence: TGTGCCAGCAGCGTCGCAGGGTTGGGTCAGCCCCAGCATTTT. Protein product: CASSVAGLGQPQHF. The complete variable domain, with remaining parts taken from reference TRBV5-6 and TRBJ1-5, reads DAGVTQSPTHLIKTRGQQVTLRCSPKSGHDTVSWYQQALGQGPQFIFQYYEEEERQRGNFPDRFSGHQFPNYSSELNVNALLLGDSALYLCASSVAGLGQPQHFGDGTRLSIL.

In its sample, this clonotype was seen once. The rearrangement uses TRBV27 and TRBJ2-7; 11 bases align to TRBD2. V shed 3 bases, J shed 3 bases, and the junction held 4 bases outside the gene matches. Germline V gives CDR1 MNHEY, CDR2 SMNVEV (reference sequence). This CDR3 has 15 amino acids. The CDR3 loop reads CASSFSGLAGYEQYV. CDR3 in DNA: TGTGCCAGCAGTTTCTCCGGACTAGCGGGCTACGAGCAGTACGTC.

In this sample, this clonotype turned up many times. V and J are TRBV11-1 and TRBJ2-1, with a weak D call TRBD2 (6 bases). V lost 5 bases and J 0 bases, leaving 11 bases between the germline ends. There are 15 residues in the CDR3. In germline, CDR1 is SGHAT, CDR2 FQDESV (reference sequence). In nucleotides, the CDR3 is TGTGCCAGCAGCACCGGGAGCCGCTCCTACAATGAGCAGTTCTTC. This translates into CASSTGSRSYNEQFF. The variable domain in full, with the rest retrieved from reference TRBV11-1 and TRBJ2-1, is EAEVAQSPRYKITEKSQAVAFWCDPISGHATLYWYRQILGQGPELLVQFQDESVVDDSQLPKDRFSAERLKGVDSTLKIQPAELGDSAMYLCASSTGSRSYNEQFFGPGTRLTVL.

The table lists this clonotype with a few counts. The V call is TRBV7-2, the J call TRBJ2-1; D remains unclear. The CDR3 loop spans 13 amino acids. V was pared by 0 bases and J by 8 bases, with 8 bases between. Germline V gene sequence: CDR1 SGHTA, CDR2 FQGNSA. In DNA form, the CDR3 reads TGTGCCAGCAGCTTAGCGGAAGGAGATGAGCAGTTCTTC. Its protein is CASSLAEGDEQFF.

This clonotype was picked up a small number of times. The chain recombines TRBV12-3 or TRBV12-4 with TRBJ2-7, with D maybe TRBD2 (5 bases). V lost 3 bases and J 2 bases, leaving 14 bases between the germline ends. The CDR3 has 15 residues. CDR3 DNA: TGTGCCAGCAGTTTGTCGGGCAGGAGGCCCTACGAGCAGTACTTC. Amino acid sequence: CASSLSGRRPYEQYF.

The V gene is TRBV12-3 or TRBV12-4, the J gene TRBJ2-2; D uncertain. The CDR3 sequence is 14 residues long. The V and J ends lost 3 bases and 7 bases respectively, with 12 bases between them. The CDR3 sequence is CASSFPGPIGELFF. The CDR3 nucleotides read TGTGCCAGCAGTTTCCCGGGCCCTATCGGGGAGCTGTTTTTT.

V and J are TRBV5-1 and TRBJ2-7; D is possibly TRBD1 or TRBD2 (5 bases each). The V end was cut by 1 base, the J end by 2 bases, with 10 bases between. Germline V lookup: CDR1 SGHRS, CDR2 YFSETQ. The length of the CDR3 is 14 residues. The CDR3 DNA reads TGCGCCAGCAGCTTGACTAGGGGTACCTACGAGCAGTACTTC. Protein product: CASSLTRGTYEQYF.

This clonotype was seen a few times. The chain carries TRBV9 and TRBJ2-1; D gene ambiguous. CDR1 SGDLS and CDR2 YYNGEE come from the germline V gene. The CDR3 totals 18 residues. The V end lost 1 base, the J end lost 3 bases, and 20 bases lay between the germline ends. CDR3 residues: CASSVHAAIGGNYNEQFF. Here the CDR3 DNA reads TGTGCCAGCAGCGTACATGCGGCCATAGGTGGGAACTACAATGAGCAGTTCTTC.

This clonotype was counted many times. The genes are TRBV7-8 and TRBJ2-5; 9 bases are shared with TRBD2. CDR1 SGHVS and CDR2 FQNEAQ come from the germline V gene. V shed 6 bases, J shed 4 bases, and the junction held 9 bases outside the gene matches. The CDR3 consists of 15 residues. The CDR3 loop is CASSPAGGGRETQYF. The CDR3 region has the DNA TGTGCCAGCAGTCCAGCGGGAGGAGGGAGAGAGACCCAGTACTTC.